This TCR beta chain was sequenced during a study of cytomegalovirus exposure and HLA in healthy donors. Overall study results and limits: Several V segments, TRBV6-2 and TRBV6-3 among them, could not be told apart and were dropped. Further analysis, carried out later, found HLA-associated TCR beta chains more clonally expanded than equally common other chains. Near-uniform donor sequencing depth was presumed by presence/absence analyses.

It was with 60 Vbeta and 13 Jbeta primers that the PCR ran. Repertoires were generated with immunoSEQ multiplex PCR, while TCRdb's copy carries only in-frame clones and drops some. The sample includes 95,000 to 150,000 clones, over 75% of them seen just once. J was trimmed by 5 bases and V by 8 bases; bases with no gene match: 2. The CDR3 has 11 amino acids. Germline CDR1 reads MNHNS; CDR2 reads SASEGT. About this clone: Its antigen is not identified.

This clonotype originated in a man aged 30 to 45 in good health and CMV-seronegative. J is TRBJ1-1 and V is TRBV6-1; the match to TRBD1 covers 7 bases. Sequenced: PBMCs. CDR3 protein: CASDRVTEAFF. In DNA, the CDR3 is TGTGCCAGCGACAGGGTTACTGAAGCTTTCTTT.